What follows are 16 T cell receptor beta chains derived from one specimen sequenced in a study of T cells in Graves' hyperthyroidism and ophthalmopathy. It was RNA transcripts that yielded the amplified TCR beta CDR3 regions. First-round RT-PCR of the TCR CDR3 relied on the HTBI primer set. TCRdb itself ran the multiplex PCR reads through MiXCR, one entry per CDR3 protein. The sample has approximately 420,000 distinct CDR3 sequences; 15% are singletons. The sequenced sample consisted of blood. Receptor source: a woman between 25 and 40 years old with Graves' hyperthyroidism.

This clonotype was counted many times. The CDR3 nucleotides are TGTGCCAGCAGGGACGCGCGGGAATTCGATGGCTACACCTTC. It is translated as CASRDAREFDGYTF. The chain is built from TRBV6-1 and TRBJ1-2; no clear D gene. This CDR3 region has 14 residues. Germline CDR1 and CDR2: MNHNS and SASEGT. V lost 6 bases, J lost 6 bases, and 17 bases lay in between.

The J gene is TRBJ2-1, the V gene TRBV5-4; weak D call: TRBD1 (5 bases). Germline V gene sequence: CDR1 SGHNT, CDR2 YYREEE (reference sequence). CDR3 size: 14 residues. Trimming took off 5 bases at V and 8 bases at J, with 17 bases between the two ends. This CDR3 is CASRQGARIDEQFF. The CDR3 DNA reads as TGTGCCAGCAGACAAGGGGCGAGGATTGATGAGCAGTTCTTC.

In this sample, this clonotype turned up many times. J is TRBJ1-1 and V is TRBV16, with a weak D call TRBD1 (5 bases). Per germline, CDR1 KGHSY and CDR2 FQNENV. Trimming shortened V by 4 bases and J by 5 bases, and 17 bases separated the two germline ends. The CDR3 extends over 15 amino acids. CDR3 nucleotide sequence: TGTGCCAGCAGCCGCCCCGACCGCCAGGGTACTGAAGCTTTCTTT. This gives the protein CASSRPDRQGTEAFF.

This sequence joins TRBV9 and TRBJ2-3; 9 nucleotides match TRBD1. The junction had 20 bases not matched to a gene; V was cut back by 0 bases and J by 6 bases. The CDR3 loop spans 20 amino acids. The germline gives CDR1 SGDLS, CDR2 YYNGEE. In DNA form, the CDR3 reads TGTGCCAGCAGCGTAGAGGGGGGGACAGGGACGAGCGGGGCCCGCGATACGCAGTATTTT. Its protein product is CASSVEGGTGTSGARDTQYF.

The sample holds many counts of this clonotype. V gene TRBV3-1 combines with J gene TRBJ2-3; no clear D. Between the trimmed V and J ends, which lost 4 bases and 2 bases, there was a span of 10 bases. Germline V gene sequence: CDR1 LGHDT, CDR2 YNNKEL (reference sequence). CDR3 length: 14 amino acids. CDR3 sequence (DNA): TGTGCCAGCAGCCGGTCAAGTATCACAGATACGCAGTATTTT. Its translation: CASSRSSITDTQYF.

This clonotype was found many times. The chain employs TRBV5-1 and TRBJ1-5, with a tentative D call TRBD1 (6 bases). The CDR3 is made up of 16 amino acids. Germline V gene lookup returns CDR1 SGHRS and CDR2 YFSETQ. Trimming took off 0 bases at V and 2 bases at J, with 12 bases between the two ends. CDR3 residues: CASSLDGGLGNQPQHF. In DNA form, the CDR3 reads TGCGCCAGCAGCTTGGATGGGGGGCTCGGCAATCAGCCCCAGCATTTT.

V is TRBV7-6 and J is TRBJ2-2; TRBD1 matches at 7 bases. The CDR3 runs to 15 residues. V was pared by 4 bases and J by 7 bases, with 9 bases of the junction left unmatched. The germline gives CDR1 SGHVS, CDR2 FNYEAQ. The CDR3 nucleotides read TGTGCCAGCAGCTCTTTTCAACAGGGGTTCGGGGAGCTGTTTTTT. This encodes CASSSFQQGFGELFF. The full variable domain, in which reference TRBV7-6 and TRBJ2-2 provide the parts outside the CDR3, is GAGVSQSPRYKVTKRGQDVALRCDPISGHVSLYWYRQALGQGPEFLTYFNYEAQQDKSGLPNDRFSAERPEGSISTLTIQRTEQRDSAMYRCASSSFQQGFGELFFGEGSRLTVL.

Of note for this clonotype: A much larger clone differs by one base, so this may be a read error. This chain connects TRBV5-1 to TRBJ2-5, with 12 bases lining up with TRBD2. In germline, CDR1 is SGHRS, CDR2 YFSETQ. The CDR3 covers 15 residues. The CDR3 here is CASSLVLAGGESQYF. CDR3 bases: TGCGCCAGCAGCTTGGTACTAGCGGGAGGAGAGTCCCAGTACTTC.

This clonotype was found many times. The V gene is TRBV3-1, the J gene TRBJ2-3; D ambiguous. V gave up 6 bases and J gave up 9 bases, with 13 bases separating them. CDR1 is LGHDT and CDR2 is YNNKEL in the germline V gene (reference sequence). The CDR3 contains 12 residues. The CDR3: CASSNKVWTQYF. For the CDR3, the DNA is TGTGCCAGCAGTAACAAGGTTTGGACGCAGTATTTT.

This clonotype was seen many times. For the CDR3, the DNA is TGTGCCAGCGGGTTGGGGGCAGGCAGCTACGAGCAGTACTTC. It yields the protein CASGLGAGSYEQYF. V and J are TRBV28 and TRBJ2-7; maybe TRBD1 (6 bases). The germline V and J ends were trimmed by 8 bases and 3 bases, with 17 bases remaining between them. Germline V lookup: CDR1 MDHEN, CDR2 SYDVKM. This CDR3 spans 14 amino acids.

The chain combines TRBV10-2 with TRBJ2-1, with D perhaps matching TRBD2 (6 bases). The germline V and J ends were trimmed by 6 bases and 0 bases, with 18 bases remaining between them. Germline lookup yields CDR1 WSHSY and CDR2 SAAADI. The CDR3 extends over 17 amino acids. The CDR3 here is CASSDPPGVSSYNEQFF. The CDR3 region has the DNA TGCGCCAGCAGCGACCCCCCGGGGGTTAGCTCCTACAATGAGCAGTTCTTC.

This chain joins TRBV9 and TRBJ2-7; D gene unclear. The CDR3 runs to 14 residues. The germline V gene has CDR1 SGDLS and CDR2 YYNGEE. With 0 bases removed from V and 3 bases from J, the gap between germline ends came to 10 bases. The CDR3 is CASSVDGGYYEQYF. The CDR3 DNA follows: TGTGCCAGCAGCGTAGACGGCGGTTACTACGAGCAGTACTTC. Full variable domain (outside the CDR3, taken from reference TRBV9 and TRBJ2-7): DSGVTQTPKHLITATGQRVTLRCSPRSGDLSVYWYQQSLDQGLQFLIQYYNGEERAKGNILERFSAQQFPDLHSELNLSSLELGDSALYFCASSVDGGYYEQYFGPGTRLTVT.

The genes are TRBV18 and TRBJ2-5, with TRBD2 as a possible D gene (5 bases). The CDR3 has 13 amino acids. V gave up 3 bases and J gave up 4 bases, with 9 bases separating them. Germline values: CDR1 KGHSH, CDR2 LQKENI. This CDR3 reads CASSPGDTETQYF. In DNA form, the CDR3 reads TGTGCCAGCTCACCGGGAGACACAGAGACCCAGTACTTC. Full variable domain (outside the CDR3, taken from reference TRBV18 and TRBJ2-5): NAGVMQNPRHLVRRRGQEARLRCSPMKGHSHVYWYRQLPEEGLKFMVYLQKENIIDESGMPKERFSAEFPKEGPSILRIQQVVRGDSAAYFCASSPGDTETQYFGPGTRLLVL.

This clonotype was seen ten or more times. The chain employs TRBV12-3 or TRBV12-4 and TRBJ1-5; 7 nucleotides align to TRBD1. The CDR3 length is 14 residues. With 5 bases clipped from V and 3 bases from J, the junction kept 4 bases outside the gene matches. The CDR3 coding sequence is TGTGCCAGCAGTGGGGACAGAAACAATCAGCCCCAGCATTTT. This translates into CASSGDRNNQPQHF.

The chain has TRBV7-9 and TRBJ1-5, with D uncertain. The germline V and J ends were trimmed by 1 base and 12 bases, with 10 bases remaining between them. Germline V gene data show CDR1 as SEHNR and CDR2 as FQNEAQ (reference sequence). There are 12 residues in the CDR3. CDR3 DNA: TGTGCCAGCAGCTTAGAGACACAAAACCAGCATTTT. Amino acids: CASSLETQNQHF.

This clonotype has ten or more counts. The chain uses TRBV3-1 and TRBJ2-7; 13 bases line up with TRBD2. Per germline, CDR1 LGHDT and CDR2 YNNKEL (reference sequence). The junction had 14 bases not matched to a gene; V was cut back by 5 bases and J by 1 base. This CDR3 spans 19 amino acids. The CDR3 sequence is CASSSQSGTSGTPSYEQYF. CDR3 DNA: TGTGCCAGCAGCTCGCAATCTGGGACTAGCGGGACCCCTTCCTACGAGCAGTACTTC.